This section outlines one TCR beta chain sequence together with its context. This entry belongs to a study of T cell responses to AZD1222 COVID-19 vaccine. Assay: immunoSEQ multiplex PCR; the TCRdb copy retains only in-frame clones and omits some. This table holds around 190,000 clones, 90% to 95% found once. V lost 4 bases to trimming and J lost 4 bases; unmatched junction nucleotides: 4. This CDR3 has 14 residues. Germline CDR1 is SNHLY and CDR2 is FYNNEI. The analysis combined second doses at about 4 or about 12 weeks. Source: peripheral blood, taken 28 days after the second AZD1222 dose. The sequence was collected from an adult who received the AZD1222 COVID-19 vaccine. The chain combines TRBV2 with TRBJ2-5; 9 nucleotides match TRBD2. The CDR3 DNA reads TGTGCCAGCAGTGTTAGCGGGAGAGTAGAGACCCAGTACTTC. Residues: CASSVSGRVETQYF.